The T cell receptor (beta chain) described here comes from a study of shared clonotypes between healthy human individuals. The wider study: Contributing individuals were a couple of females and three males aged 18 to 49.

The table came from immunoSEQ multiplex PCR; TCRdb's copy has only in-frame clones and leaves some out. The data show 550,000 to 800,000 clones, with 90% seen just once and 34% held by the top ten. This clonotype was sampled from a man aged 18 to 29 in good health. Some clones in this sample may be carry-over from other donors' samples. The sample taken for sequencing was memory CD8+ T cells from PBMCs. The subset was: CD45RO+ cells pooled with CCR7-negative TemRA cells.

CDR3 nucleotide sequence: TGCGCCAGCAGCTTGGTCTTGGACAGGCACTACGAGCAGTACTTC. Its protein is CASSLVLDRHYEQYF. The chain has TRBV5-1 and TRBJ2-7, with 7 bases that match TRBD1. V lost 0 bases and J lost 3; bases outside the gene matches: 6. The CDR3 totals 15 residues. Germline CDR1 and CDR2: SGHRS and YFSETQ. Variable domain in full (rest from reference TRBV5-1 and TRBJ2-7): KAGVTQTPRYLIKTRGQQVTLSCSPISGHRSVSWYQQTPGQGLQFLFEYFSETQRNKGNFPGRFSGRQFSNSRSEMNVSTLELGDSALYLCASSLVLDRHYEQYFGPGTRLTVT.